The 20 T cell receptor beta chains below all came from one sample that was sequenced in a study of sequential checkpoint blockade in melanoma. Some clones are missing from TCRdb's copy, which holds only in-frame ones; the method was immunoSEQ multiplex PCR. Here the sample spans tens of thousands of clones, about 89% being singletons. Treatment denoted: randomized to nivolumab then ipilimumab (arm A) or the reverse (arm B). The sample was CD8+ T cells sorted from blood (inferred from file names), taken from a patient given nivolumab and ipilimumab in sequence. The receptors here all came from a human donor with melanoma.

This chain links TRBV28 with TRBJ2-2; no clear D gene. The germline gives CDR1 MDHEN, CDR2 SYDVKM. Trimming stripped 7 bases from V and 3 bases from J, with 15 bases between. The CDR3 is 15 residues long. This chain's CDR3 is CASTLSTWYTGELFF. Here the CDR3 DNA reads TGTGCCAGCACCCTCTCTACGTGGTACACCGGGGAGCTGTTTTTT.

The chain couples TRBV5-4 to TRBJ2-1; TRBD2 aligns across 14 bases. CDR3 length: 16 amino acids. The germline V gene has CDR1 SGHNT and CDR2 YYREEE (reference sequence). Trimming cost V 0 bases and J 9 bases; bases outside gene matches: 5. The CDR3 nucleotides are TGTGCCAGCAGCTTGGGACTAGCGGGGGGGCATGGTGAGCAGTTCTTC. Residues: CASSLGLAGGHGEQFF.

This clone was recorded once. J is TRBJ1-1 and V is TRBV4-1; D perhaps matches TRBD1 (6 bases). CDR1 and CDR2 from the germline V gene are MGHRA and YSYEKL. Deletions cut 2 bases from V and 1 base from J, with 11 bases between. This CDR3 contains 15 residues. CDR3 DNA sequence: TGCGCCAGCAGCCAATTGCGAGGGGGGAACACTGAAGCTTTCTTT. Translation: CASSQLRGGNTEAFF.

The CDR3 region is CASSRVANTEAFF. CDR3 DNA sequence: TGTGCCAGCAGCAGGGTCGCTAACACTGAAGCTTTCTTT. The chain employs TRBV6-5 and TRBJ1-1; D possibly corresponds to TRBD1 (5 bases). This CDR3 comprises 13 residues. Deletions cut 6 bases from V and 2 bases from J, with 10 bases between. CDR1 and CDR2 (germline): MNHEY, SVGAGI.

The rearrangement joins TRBV2 to TRBJ2-3, with 8 bases matching TRBD1. V shed 6 bases and J 2 bases; nucleotides not matched to a gene: 4. Germline V gives CDR1 SNHLY, CDR2 FYNNEI. The CDR3 has 14 amino acids. The CDR3 loop reads CASSPRGLTDTQYF. The CDR3, as DNA: TGTGCCAGCAGCCCCAGGGGGCTCACAGATACGCAGTATTTT.

The chain employs TRBV19 and TRBJ2-7; 9 nucleotides align to TRBD1. Germline lookup yields CDR1 LNHDA and CDR2 SQIVND (reference sequence). The CDR3 runs 15 residues. J gave up 1 base and V 5 bases, and 6 bases lay outside the gene matches. DNA of the CDR3: TGTGCCAGTAGTCCCTCGACAGGGGGTTCCTACGAGCAGTACGTC. Protein sequence: CASSPSTGGSYEQYV.

The chain carries TRBV6-6 and TRBJ1-6, with TRBD1 matching over 10 bases. The CDR3 has 13 residues. The germline V gene has CDR1 MNHNY and CDR2 SVGAGI (reference sequence). V shed 4 bases and J 10 bases; nucleotides not matched to a gene: 1. CDR3 nucleotides: TGTGCCAGCAGTTTGACAGGGGGCTCACCCCTCCACTTT. Encoded protein: CASSLTGGSPLHF.

This chain uses TRBV14 with TRBJ2-1, with 11 bases aligning to TRBD2. V lost 3 bases and J lost 0; bases outside the gene matches: 10. This CDR3 has 19 amino acids. Germline CDR1 reads SGHDN; CDR2 reads FVKESK. The CDR3 loop is CASSQFGTSGTSSYNEQFF. DNA for the CDR3: TGTGCCAGCAGCCAGTTCGGGACTAGCGGAACTAGCTCCTACAATGAGCAGTTCTTC.

This clone was counted a single time. This rearrangement joins TRBV15 to TRBJ2-1; 7 bases are a match to TRBD2. CDR1 and CDR2 (germline): LNHNV, YYDKDF (reference sequence). With 0 bases clipped from V and 5 bases from J, the junction kept 10 bases outside the gene matches. This CDR3 is 17 amino acids long. Here the CDR3 DNA reads TGTGCCACCAGCAGAGATTTGGGACTATCGACCGACAATGAGCAGTTCTTC. Its protein is CATSRDLGLSTDNEQFF.

The chain recombines TRBV4-1 with TRBJ1-1; D remains unclear. Trimming stripped 4 bases from V and 1 base from J, with 13 bases between. CDR3 length: 15 amino acids. Looked up from germline, CDR1 is MGHRA and CDR2 is YSYEKL. CDR3 coding DNA: TGCGCCAGCAGCCGCCTATCTACAGAGAACACTGAAGCTTTCTTT. Protein sequence: CASSRLSTENTEAFF.

The chain combines TRBV27 with TRBJ2-1; the D is unclear. Per the germline V gene, CDR1 is MNHEY and CDR2 is SMNVEV (reference sequence). Between the trimmed V and J ends, which lost 5 bases and 3 bases, there was a span of 17 bases. The CDR3 consists of 16 residues. The CDR3 sequence is CASSPYLMAVYNEQFF. The CDR3 DNA reads as TGTGCCAGCAGTCCCTACCTCATGGCGGTCTACAATGAGCAGTTCTTC.

The V gene is TRBV9, the J gene TRBJ1-4, with 7 bases that match TRBD1. Germline CDR1 is SGDLS and CDR2 is YYNGEE. The J segment lost 7 bases and the V segment lost 2 bases, leaving 8 bases of the junction unmatched. There are 15 residues in the CDR3. The chain's CDR3 is CASSVSGTVPEKLFF. In nucleotides, the CDR3 is TGTGCCAGCAGCGTCTCCGGGACAGTCCCTGAAAAACTGTTTTTT.

This sequence joins TRBV5-5 and TRBJ1-6, with TRBD1 matching 8 bases. This CDR3 is built from 14 residues. Trimming removed 1 base from V and 14 bases from J; junction bases left unmatched: 8. Germline CDR1 is SGHKS and CDR2 is YYEKEE (reference sequence). DNA for the CDR3: TGTGCCAGCAGCTTGACTCAAAGGGACAGGACCCTCCACTTT. Translating it yields CASSLTQRDRTLHF. The entire variable domain, with the rest obtained from reference TRBV5-5 and TRBJ1-6, is as follows: DAGVTQSPTHLIKTRGQQVTLRCSPISGHKSVSWYQQVLGQGPQFIFQYYEKEERGRGNFPDRFSARQFPNYSSELNVNALLLGDSALYLCASSLTQRDRTLHFGNGTRLTVT.

As concerns this clone: Within the sample, other DNA sequences also encode this same CDR3. The gene calls are TRBV19 and TRBJ1-1; TRBD1 might be the D (6 bases). Germline V gene sequence: CDR1 LNHDA, CDR2 SQIVND (reference sequence). Trimming left V 3 bases short and J 5 bases short, with 10 bases between. This CDR3 region has 13 residues. The CDR3 is CASSIQGRTEAFF. CDR3 nucleotides: TGTGCCAGTAGTATTCAGGGGAGAACTGAAGCTTTCTTT. Variable domain in full (rest from reference TRBV19 and TRBJ1-1): DGGITQSPKYLFRKEGQNVTLSCEQNLNHDAMYWYRQDPGQGLRLIYYSQIVNDFQKGDIAEGYSVSREKKESFPLTVTSAQKNPTAFYLCASSIQGRTEAFFGQGTRLTVV.

The gene calls are TRBV29-1 and TRBJ1-2; TRBD1 is a possible D gene (5 bases). CDR3 size: 12 residues. Germline V gene sequence: CDR1 SQVTM, CDR2 ANQGSEA. V lost 5 bases and J lost 7, with 14 bases in between. CDR3 residues: CSVPGRRGGYTF. In DNA, the CDR3 is TGCAGCGTTCCCGGACGGAGGGGTGGCTACACCTTC.

The rearrangement uses TRBV2 and TRBJ2-1, with D possibly matching TRBD2 (7 bases). Germline V CDR1 and CDR2: SNHLY, FYNNEI. V shed 10 bases and J shed 4 bases, with 32 bases lying between them. The CDR3 spans 19 residues. The CDR3 region is CANPLTGGGGSGPYNEQFF. The DNA of the CDR3 is TGTGCCAATCCCCTCACGGGGGGCGGCGGTAGCGGGCCTTACAATGAGCAGTTCTTC. Supplemented by reference TRBV2 and TRBJ2-1, the full variable domain reads EPEVTQTPSHQVTQMGQEVILRCVPISNHLYFYWYRQILGQKVEFLVSFYNNEISEKSEIFDDQFSVERPDGSNFTLKIRSTKLEDSAMYFCANPLTGGGGSGPYNEQFFGPGTRLTVL.

V and J are TRBV4-3 and TRBJ2-7; D gene unclear. The CDR3 consists of 13 residues. Germline assignment: CDR1 LGHNA and CDR2 YSLEER. V was cut by 1 base and J by 3 bases, with 7 bases left in between. CDR3 nucleotide sequence: TGCGCCAGCAGCCAAGCCAGGTTCTACGAGCAGTACTTC. It encodes CASSQARFYEQYF.

J is TRBJ2-1 and V is TRBV9; TRBD2 matches 8 bases. The CDR3 sequence is 15 residues long. The J segment lost 3 bases and the V segment lost 0 bases, leaving 2 bases of the junction unmatched. CDR1 is SGDLS, CDR2 YYNGEE, per germline. Here the CDR3 reads CASSVGSGGYNEQFF. CDR3 nucleotide sequence: TGTGCCAGCAGCGTAGGGAGCGGGGGCTACAATGAGCAGTTCTTC.

This chain joins TRBV28 and TRBJ1-5; 10 bases are a match to TRBD1. CDR1 and CDR2 from the germline V gene are MDHEN and SYDVKM. The CDR3 sequence is 18 residues long. Germline trimming cut 6 bases from V and 2 bases from J; bases unmatched to any gene: 13. CDR3 in DNA: TGTGCCAGCAGCCCCCCAGGACAGGGGGTATCTGGCAATCAGCCCCAGCATTTT. The encoded protein is CASSPPGQGVSGNQPQHF.

This chain links TRBV30 with TRBJ1-1, with D uncertain. In germline, CDR1 is GTSNPN, CDR2 SVGIG (reference sequence). Trimming removed 3 bases at V and 1 base at J, with 15 bases between. The CDR3 is 15 residues long. This CDR3 reads CAWRGTPRKNTEAFF. The CDR3 DNA is TGTGCCTGGAGAGGCACCCCCAGGAAGAACACTGAAGCTTTCTTT. Full variable domain (missing parts from reference TRBV30 and TRBJ1-1): SQTIHQWPATLVQPVGSPLSLECTVEGTSNPNLYWYRQAAGRGLQLLFYSVGIGQISSEVPQNLSASRPQDRQFILSSKKLLLSDSGFYLCAWRGTPRKNTEAFFGQGTRLTVV.